The 15 T cell receptor beta chains in this list originate from one sample, sequenced in a study of molecular identifiers for immune sequencing clone quantification. TCRdb re-called the PCR reads through MiXCR, storing one row per CDR3 protein. The sample contains roughly 90,000 distinct CDR3 sequences, around 20% of which appear only once. The sequenced sample was naive CD8+ T cells from blood, with Jurkat cell RNA spiked in. Subset here: FACS-sorted CD8+CD4-CCR7+CD45RA+ naive T cells. These receptors originate from a human donor in good health. Some libraries in this study had Jurkat cell RNA spiked in.

The V and J genes are TRBV11-2 and TRBJ2-7; tentative D call: TRBD1 (6 bases). The germline V gene encodes CDR1 SGHAT and CDR2 FQNNGV. Trimming removed 1 base from V and 3 bases from J, with 19 bases in between. The CDR3 length is 17 residues. CDR3 sequence (DNA): TGTGCCAGCAGCTTAGGCCACGGAGTTACAGGGAGCTACGAGCAGTACTTC. Translated: CASSLGHGVTGSYEQYF.

This clonotype was found many times. V usage is TRBV4-3 and J usage is TRBJ2-1; no reliable D call. The CDR3 loop spans 16 amino acids. Trimming took off 0 bases at V and 10 bases at J, with 19 bases between the two ends. Germline loops: CDR1 LGHNA, CDR2 YSLEER. The CDR3, as DNA: TGCGCCAGCAGCCAAGATCGTATTGGCGGCACGAGAGAGCAGTTCTTC. Amino acids: CASSQDRIGGTREQFF.

This clonotype showed up many times. The rearrangement links TRBV6-5 to TRBJ1-2, with D possibly TRBD1 on 5 matching bases. Trimming took off 0 bases at V and 8 bases at J, with 13 bases between the two ends. The germline gives CDR1 MNHEY, CDR2 SVGAGI. The CDR3 extends over 14 amino acids. CDR3: CASSYSRQQWGYTF. The CDR3, as DNA: TGTGCCAGCAGTTACTCGAGACAGCAATGGGGCTACACCTTC.

This clonotype was seen at least ten times. This rearrangement joins TRBV4-3 to TRBJ2-5; the match to TRBD2 covers 9 bases. CDR1 LGHNA and CDR2 YSLEER come from the germline V gene. The CDR3 contains 15 residues. V was pared by 3 bases and J by 3 bases, with 5 bases of the junction left unmatched. CDR3 region: CASSHGLAMEETQYF. CDR3 bases: TGCGCCAGCAGCCACGGACTAGCGATGGAAGAGACCCAGTACTTC.

In the case of this clonotype: One end of the junction is discordant with germline, which a read error may explain. V is TRBV6-5 and J is TRBJ2-7; 7 bases are a match to TRBD1. CDR1 and CDR2 (germline): MNHEY, SVGAGI. The CDR3 runs to 14 residues. CDR3 sequence: CAGSNTGVHCEQYF. CDR3 bases: TGTGCCGGCAGTAATACAGGGGTACATTGCGAGCAGTACTTC.

There are many counts of this clonotype. This sequence joins TRBV13 and TRBJ2-2; D is perhaps TRBD1 (6 bases). This CDR3 is 16 amino acids long. The germline V and J ends were trimmed by 0 bases and 1 base, with 9 bases remaining between them. Germline V gives CDR1 PRHDT, CDR2 FYEKMQ (reference sequence). The CDR3 protein is CASSLGIQGNTGELFF. In DNA, the CDR3 is TGTGCCAGCAGCTTAGGAATACAGGGGAACACCGGGGAGCTGTTTTTT.

This clonotype came up a few times. The genes are TRBV2 and TRBJ2-7; D is unresolved. The CDR3 has 13 amino acids. Germline lookup yields CDR1 SNHLY and CDR2 FYNNEI. The V end lost 4 bases, the J end lost 5 bases, and 12 bases lay between the germline ends. CDR3 sequence reads: CASSAMHGDEQYF. The CDR3 bases are TGTGCCAGCAGTGCCATGCACGGCGACGAGCAGTACTTC. The whole variable domain, filled in from reference TRBV2 and TRBJ2-7, reads EPEVTQTPSHQVTQMGQEVILRCVPISNHLYFYWYRQILGQKVEFLVSFYNNEISEKSEIFDDQFSVERPDGSNFTLKIRSTKLEDSAMYFCASSAMHGDEQYFGPGTRLTVT.

This clonotype was recorded many times. This rearrangement joins TRBV7-9 to TRBJ1-5; D is undetermined. Per the germline V gene, CDR1 is SEHNR and CDR2 is FQNEAQ (reference sequence). V was pared by 1 base and J by 4 bases, with 2 bases between. This CDR3 comprises 12 residues. CDR3 protein: CASSLENQPQHF. The CDR3 bases are TGTGCCAGCAGCTTAGAGAATCAGCCCCAGCATTTT.

The sample holds many counts of this clonotype. The genes are TRBV5-5 and TRBJ2-1, with D hard to call. V lost 4 bases, J lost 7 bases, and 15 bases lay in between. CDR3 size: 14 residues. Looked up from germline, CDR1 is SGHKS and CDR2 is YYEKEE (reference sequence). CDR3 coding DNA: TGTGCCAGCAGCCACCCGGAGACGCCTAATGAGCAGTTCTTC. It yields the protein CASSHPETPNEQFF.

This clonotype turned up a few times. This chain's CDR3 is CASSLIGGEQYF. DNA for the CDR3: TGTGCCAGCAGTTTAATCGGGGGAGAGCAGTACTTC. V usage is TRBV27 and J usage is TRBJ2-7, with D perhaps TRBD2 (6 bases). The CDR3 sequence is 12 residues long. V lost 2 bases and J 7 bases, leaving 9 bases between the germline ends. Germline CDR1 and CDR2: MNHEY and SMNVEV (reference sequence).

This clonotype was seen many times. The chain combines TRBV29-1 with TRBJ2-7; D is uncertain. In germline, CDR1 is SQVTM, CDR2 ANQGSEA. V lost 4 bases and J 2 bases, leaving 9 bases between the germline ends. The CDR3 runs to 12 residues. This CDR3 is CSVGVSPYEQYF. The CDR3 DNA reads TGCAGCGTTGGTGTATCCCCCTACGAGCAGTACTTC.

In its sample, this clonotype was seen many times. The chain combines TRBV4-1 with TRBJ2-5, with 8 bases matching TRBD1. The junction had 5 bases not matched to a gene; V was cut back by 3 bases and J by 5 bases. The CDR3 sequence is 14 residues long. The germline V gene encodes CDR1 MGHRA and CDR2 YSYEKL. CDR3 nucleotide sequence: TGCGCCAGCAGCCAGACAGGGGACGAGGAGACCCAGTACTTC. Its protein product is CASSQTGDEETQYF.

The chain joins TRBV19 to TRBJ2-3; D is ambiguous. This CDR3 region has 15 residues. Looked up from germline, CDR1 is LNHDA and CDR2 is SQIVND (reference sequence). The ends were cut back, 1 base at V and 2 bases at J, with 10 bases in the middle. The CDR3: CASSIGMEHTDTQYF. DNA of the CDR3: TGTGCCAGTAGTATAGGGATGGAACACACAGATACGCAGTATTTT.

This clonotype was picked up many times. The gene calls are TRBV7-9 and TRBJ1-1; 8 positions match TRBD1. The ends lost 4 bases at V and 1 base at J; junction bases unmatched: 5. The CDR3 is 15 residues long. The V gene's germline CDR1 is SEHNR and CDR2 FQNEAQ (reference sequence). The CDR3 loop is CASSSDRGGNTEAFF. DNA of the CDR3: TGTGCCAGCAGCTCAGACAGGGGCGGGAACACTGAAGCTTTCTTT.

A word on this clonotype: This may be a read error: a much more frequent sequence differs by one nucleotide. DNA of the CDR3: TGTGCCAGCAGCTTAGGCCTATCTCCGACAGATAAAGAGACCCAGCACTTC. This encodes CASSLGLSPTDKETQHF. The rearrangement uses TRBV13 and TRBJ2-5; maybe TRBD1 (5 bases). The CDR3 sequence is 17 residues long. The V gene's germline CDR1 is PRHDT and CDR2 FYEKMQ (reference sequence).